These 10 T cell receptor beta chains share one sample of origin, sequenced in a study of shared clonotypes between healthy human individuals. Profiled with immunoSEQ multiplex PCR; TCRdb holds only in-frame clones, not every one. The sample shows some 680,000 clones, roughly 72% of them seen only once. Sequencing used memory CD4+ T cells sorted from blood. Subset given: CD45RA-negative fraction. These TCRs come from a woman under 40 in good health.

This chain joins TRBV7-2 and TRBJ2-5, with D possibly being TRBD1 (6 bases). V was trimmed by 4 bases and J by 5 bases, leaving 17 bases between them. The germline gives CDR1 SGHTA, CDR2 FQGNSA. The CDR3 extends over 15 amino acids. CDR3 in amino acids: CASSSAWQGYETQYF. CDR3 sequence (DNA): TGTGCCAGCAGCTCTGCTTGGCAGGGGTATGAGACCCAGTACTTC.

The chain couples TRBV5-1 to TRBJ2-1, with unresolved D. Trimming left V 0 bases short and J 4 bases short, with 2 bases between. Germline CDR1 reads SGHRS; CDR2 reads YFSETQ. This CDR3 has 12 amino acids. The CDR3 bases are TGCGCCAGCAGCTTGGAGTACAATGAGCAGTTCTTC. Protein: CASSLEYNEQFF.

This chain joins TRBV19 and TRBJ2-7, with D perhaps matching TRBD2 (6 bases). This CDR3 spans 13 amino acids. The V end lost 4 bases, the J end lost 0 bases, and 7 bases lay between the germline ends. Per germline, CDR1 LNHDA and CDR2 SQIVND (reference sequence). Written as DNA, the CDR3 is TGTGCCAGTAGTACTAGCGCCTCCTACGAGCAGTACTTC. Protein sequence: CASSTSASYEQYF.

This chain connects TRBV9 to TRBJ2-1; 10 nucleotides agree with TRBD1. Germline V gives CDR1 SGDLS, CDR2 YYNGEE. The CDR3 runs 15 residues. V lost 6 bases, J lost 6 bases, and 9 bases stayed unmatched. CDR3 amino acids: CASNRRTGGGNEQFF. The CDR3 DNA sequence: TGTGCCAGCAACCGCCGGACAGGGGGGGGCAATGAGCAGTTCTTC. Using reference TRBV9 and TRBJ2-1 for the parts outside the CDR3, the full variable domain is DSGVTQTPKHLITATGQRVTLRCSPRSGDLSVYWYQQSLDQGLQFLIQYYNGEERAKGNILERFSAQQFPDLHSELNLSSLELGDSALYFCASNRRTGGGNEQFFGPGTRLTVL.

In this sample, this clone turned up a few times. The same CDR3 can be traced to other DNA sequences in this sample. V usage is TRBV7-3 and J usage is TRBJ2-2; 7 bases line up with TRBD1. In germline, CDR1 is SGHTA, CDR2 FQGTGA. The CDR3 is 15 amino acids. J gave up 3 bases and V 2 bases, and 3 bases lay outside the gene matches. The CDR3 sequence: CASSLGTVDTGELFF. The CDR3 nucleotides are TGTGCCAGCAGCTTAGGGACAGTAGACACCGGGGAGCTGTTTTTT.

The CDR3 loop reads CASSSRLAESTDTQYF. The CDR3 bases are TGCGCCAGCAGCTCAAGACTAGCGGAAAGCACAGATACGCAGTATTTT. This chain uses TRBV4-1 with TRBJ2-3; 9 bases map to TRBD2. Trimming at V came to 5 bases and at J to 0 bases, leaving 6 bases not matched to a gene. This CDR3 has 16 residues. The germline CDR1 and CDR2 sequences are MGHRA and YSYEKL.

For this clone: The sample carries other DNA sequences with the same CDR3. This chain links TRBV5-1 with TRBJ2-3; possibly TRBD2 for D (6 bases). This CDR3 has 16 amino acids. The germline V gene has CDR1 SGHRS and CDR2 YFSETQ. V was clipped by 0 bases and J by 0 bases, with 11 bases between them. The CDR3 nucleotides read TGCGCCAGCAGCTTGGGGGGAGGCCCTAGCACAGATACGCAGTATTTT. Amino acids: CASSLGGGPSTDTQYF.

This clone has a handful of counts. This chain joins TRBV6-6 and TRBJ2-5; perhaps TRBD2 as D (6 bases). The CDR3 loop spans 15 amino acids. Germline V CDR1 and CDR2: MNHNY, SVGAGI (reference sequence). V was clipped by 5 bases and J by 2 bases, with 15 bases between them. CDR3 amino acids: CASSPRGTLQETQYF. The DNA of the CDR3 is TGTGCCAGCAGTCCCCGGGGGACCTTACAAGAGACCCAGTACTTC.

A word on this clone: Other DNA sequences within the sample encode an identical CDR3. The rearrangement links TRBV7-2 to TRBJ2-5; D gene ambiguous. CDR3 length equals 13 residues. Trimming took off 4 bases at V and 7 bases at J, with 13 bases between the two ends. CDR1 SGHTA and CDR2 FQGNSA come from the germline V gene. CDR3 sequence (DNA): TGTGCCAGCAGCTGGGGAAGGAGTGGGACCCAGTACTTC. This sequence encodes CASSWGRSGTQYF.

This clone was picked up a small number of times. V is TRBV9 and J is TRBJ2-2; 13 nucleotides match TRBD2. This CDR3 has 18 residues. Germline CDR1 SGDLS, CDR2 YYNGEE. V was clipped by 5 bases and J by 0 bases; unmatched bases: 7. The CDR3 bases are TGTGCCAGCAGTAAGACTAGCGGGGGGTTCGCGAACACCGGGGAGCTGTTTTTT. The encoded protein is CASSKTSGGFANTGELFF. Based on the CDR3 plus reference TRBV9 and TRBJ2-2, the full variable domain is DSGVTQTPKHLITATGQRVTLRCSPRSGDLSVYWYQQSLDQGLQFLIQYYNGEERAKGNILERFSAQQFPDLHSELNLSSLELGDSALYFCASSKTSGGFANTGELFFGEGSRLTVL.